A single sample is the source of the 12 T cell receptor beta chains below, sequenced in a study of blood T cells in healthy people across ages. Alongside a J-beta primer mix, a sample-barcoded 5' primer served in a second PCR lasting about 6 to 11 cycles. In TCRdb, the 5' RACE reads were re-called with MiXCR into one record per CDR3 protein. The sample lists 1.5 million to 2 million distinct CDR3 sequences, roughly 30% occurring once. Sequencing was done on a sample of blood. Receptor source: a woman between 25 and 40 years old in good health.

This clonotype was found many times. The CDR3 spells CSAPKGGDIQYF. As DNA, the CDR3 is TGCAGCGCGCCAAAGGGGGGGGACATTCAGTACTTC. The gene calls are TRBV29-1 and TRBJ2-4, with D possibly matching TRBD2 (7 bases). The CDR3 has 12 amino acids. Trimming shortened V by 7 bases and J by 8 bases, and 15 bases separated the two germline ends. CDR1 and CDR2 from the germline V gene are SQVTM and ANQGSEA.

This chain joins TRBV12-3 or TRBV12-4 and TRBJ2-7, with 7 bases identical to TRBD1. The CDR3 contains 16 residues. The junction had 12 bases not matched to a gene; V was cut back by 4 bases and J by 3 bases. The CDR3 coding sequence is TGTGCCAGCAGTTCCCGAGCTAGACAGGGCAGCTACGAGCAGTACTTC. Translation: CASSSRARQGSYEQYF.

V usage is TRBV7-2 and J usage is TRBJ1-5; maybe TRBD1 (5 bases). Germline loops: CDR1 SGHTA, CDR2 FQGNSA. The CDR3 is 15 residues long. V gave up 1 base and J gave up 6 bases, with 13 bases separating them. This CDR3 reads CASSLEGRGGQPQHF. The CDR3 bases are TGTGCCAGCAGCTTAGAGGGGCGCGGGGGTCAGCCCCAGCATTTT.

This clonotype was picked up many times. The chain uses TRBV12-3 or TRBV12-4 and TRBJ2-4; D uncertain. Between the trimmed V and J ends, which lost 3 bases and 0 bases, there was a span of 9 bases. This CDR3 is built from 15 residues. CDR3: CASSFRSLAKNIQYF. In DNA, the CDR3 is TGTGCCAGCAGTTTTAGGTCACTAGCCAAAAACATTCAGTACTTC.

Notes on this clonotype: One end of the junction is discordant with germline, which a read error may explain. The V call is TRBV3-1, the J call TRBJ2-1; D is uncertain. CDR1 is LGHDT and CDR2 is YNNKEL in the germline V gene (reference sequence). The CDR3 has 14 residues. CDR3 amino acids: CASSGSSSCNEQFF. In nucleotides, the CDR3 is TGTGCCAGCAGCGGCTCGAGCTCCTGCAATGAGCAGTTCTTC.

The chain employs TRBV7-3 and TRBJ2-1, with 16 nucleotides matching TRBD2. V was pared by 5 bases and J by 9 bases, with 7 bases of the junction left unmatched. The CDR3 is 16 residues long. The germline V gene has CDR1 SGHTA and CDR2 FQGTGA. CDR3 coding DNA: TGTGCCAGCAGCCCGGGACTAGCGGGGGGGTACTTTGAGCAGTTCTTC. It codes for CASSPGLAGGYFEQFF.

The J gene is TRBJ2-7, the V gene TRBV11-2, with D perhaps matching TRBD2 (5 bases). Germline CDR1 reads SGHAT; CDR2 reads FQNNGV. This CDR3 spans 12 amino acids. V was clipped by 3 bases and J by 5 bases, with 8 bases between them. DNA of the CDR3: TGTGCCAGCAGCTTTCGGGGTCACGAGCAGTACTTC. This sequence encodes CASSFRGHEQYF.

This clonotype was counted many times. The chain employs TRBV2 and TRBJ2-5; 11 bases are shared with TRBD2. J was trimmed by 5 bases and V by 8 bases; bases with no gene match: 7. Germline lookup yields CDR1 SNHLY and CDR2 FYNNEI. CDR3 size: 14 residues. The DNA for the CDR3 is TGTGCCAGCTCGGGGACTAGCGGTCGGGAGACCCAGTACTTC. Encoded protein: CASSGTSGRETQYF.

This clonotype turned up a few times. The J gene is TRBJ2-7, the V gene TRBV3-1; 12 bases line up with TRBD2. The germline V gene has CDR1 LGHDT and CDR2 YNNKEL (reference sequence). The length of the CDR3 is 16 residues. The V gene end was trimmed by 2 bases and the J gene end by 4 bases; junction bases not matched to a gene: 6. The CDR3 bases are TGTGCCAGCAGCCAAAGATCGACTAGCGGGAGTTACGAGCAGTACTTC. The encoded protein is CASSQRSTSGSYEQYF.

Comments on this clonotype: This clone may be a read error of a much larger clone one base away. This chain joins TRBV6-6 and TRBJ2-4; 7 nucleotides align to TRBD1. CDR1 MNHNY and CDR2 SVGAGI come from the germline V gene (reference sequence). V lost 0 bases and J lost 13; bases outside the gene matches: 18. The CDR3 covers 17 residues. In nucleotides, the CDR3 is TGTGCCAGCAGTTACTCGGGACAGAACGGAATCTACAATGAGCAGTACTTC. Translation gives CASSYSGQNGIYNEQYF.

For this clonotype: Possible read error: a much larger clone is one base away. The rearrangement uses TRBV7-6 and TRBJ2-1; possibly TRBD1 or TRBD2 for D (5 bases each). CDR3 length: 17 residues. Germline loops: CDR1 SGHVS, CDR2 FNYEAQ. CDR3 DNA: TGTGCCAGCAGCTCCCCCTCGGACCACCGGGGCCAGAATGGGCAGTTCTTC. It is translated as CASSSPSDHRGQNGQFF.

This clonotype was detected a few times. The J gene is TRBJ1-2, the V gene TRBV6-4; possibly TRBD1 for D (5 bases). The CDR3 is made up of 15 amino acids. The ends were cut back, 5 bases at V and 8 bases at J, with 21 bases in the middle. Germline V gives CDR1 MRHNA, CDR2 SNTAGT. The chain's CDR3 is CASSPMSGTPTGYTF. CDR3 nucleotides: TGTGCCAGCAGTCCTATGTCCGGGACCCCGACGGGCTACACCTTC.